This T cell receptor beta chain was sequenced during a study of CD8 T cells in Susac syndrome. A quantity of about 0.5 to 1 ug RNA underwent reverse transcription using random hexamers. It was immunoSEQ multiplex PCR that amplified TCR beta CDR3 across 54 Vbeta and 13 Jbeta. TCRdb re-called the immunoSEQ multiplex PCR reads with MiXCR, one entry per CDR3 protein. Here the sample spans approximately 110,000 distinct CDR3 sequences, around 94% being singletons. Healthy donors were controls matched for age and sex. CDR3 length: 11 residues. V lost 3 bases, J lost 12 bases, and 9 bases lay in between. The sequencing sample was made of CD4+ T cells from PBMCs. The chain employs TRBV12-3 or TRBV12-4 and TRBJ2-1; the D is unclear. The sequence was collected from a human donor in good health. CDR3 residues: CASSFLGRQFF. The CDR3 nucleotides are TGTGCCAGCAGTTTTTTAGGGCGGCAGTTCTTC.